This passage covers 30 T cell receptor beta chains from one sample sequenced in a study of shared clonotypes between healthy human individuals. Sequenced by immunoSEQ multiplex PCR; TCRdb stores in-frame clones only, minus some. The repertoire consists of under 600,000 clones, with 75% to 80% occurring once and the leading ten covering around 12%. The sample consisted of PBMCs. The receptors originated from a woman aged 40-49 years in good health. Some clones in this sample may be carry-over from other donors' samples.

Notes on this clone: With a far larger clone one base away, a read error is the likely cause. The V gene is TRBV6-1, the J gene TRBJ1-2; D may be TRBD1 (6 bases). The CDR3 extends over 13 amino acids. In germline, CDR1 is MNHNS, CDR2 SASEGT. The CDR3 coding sequence is TGTGCCATCAGTCCGGACAGAAACTATGGCTACACCTTC. The encoded protein is CAISPDRNYGYTF.

The rearrangement links TRBV4-1 to TRBJ1-1, with D maybe TRBD1 (5 bases). Germline V CDR1 and CDR2: MGHRA, YSYEKL. The CDR3 runs to 15 residues. Between the trimmed V and J ends, which lost 5 bases and 6 bases, there was a span of 19 bases. Here the CDR3 reads CASSGFGASRAEAFF. Written as DNA, the CDR3 is TGCGCCAGCAGCGGGTTCGGGGCATCGCGGGCTGAAGCTTTCTTT.

J is TRBJ2-7 and V is TRBV15; D may be TRBD1 or TRBD2 (6 bases each). The CDR3 is made up of 15 amino acids. Per germline, CDR1 LNHNV and CDR2 YYDKDF (reference sequence). The V end was cut by 0 bases, the J end by 4 bases, with 13 bases between. The CDR3 sequence is CATSRDARGEYEQYF. The CDR3 DNA reads TGTGCCACCAGCAGAGACGCGAGGGGGGAGTACGAGCAGTACTTC.

The chain links TRBV30 to TRBJ2-2; 7 bases are shared with TRBD1. This CDR3 comprises 16 residues. Germline CDR1 reads GTSNPN; CDR2 reads SVGIG (reference sequence). The V segment lost 3 bases and the J segment 4 bases; nucleotides outside the gene matches: 11. The CDR3 bases are TGTGCCTGGAGGGGCGTGTGGACAGGTCCCACCGGGGAGCTGTTTTTT. This translates into CAWRGVWTGPTGELFF.

In this sample, this clone turned up once. This rearrangement joins TRBV19 to TRBJ2-5; unclear D gene. V was shortened by 5 bases and J by 2 bases, with 9 bases between the two germline ends. The germline V gene encodes CDR1 LNHDA and CDR2 SQIVND (reference sequence). This CDR3 contains 13 residues. The CDR3 loop is CASSPGPQETQYF. The CDR3, as DNA: TGTGCCAGTAGTCCCGGGCCTCAAGAGACCCAGTACTTC.

This chain connects TRBV6-1 to TRBJ2-7; D is unresolved. The CDR3 extends over 11 amino acids. Trimming removed 8 bases at V and 1 base at J, with 6 bases between. Germline V gene sequence: CDR1 MNHNS, CDR2 SASEGT. CDR3 sequence: CASAGSYEQYF. DNA of the CDR3: TGTGCCAGCGCTGGTTCCTACGAGCAGTACTTC.

The chain is built from TRBV19 and TRBJ1-4; D is undetermined. This CDR3 contains 16 residues. V lost 1 base, J lost 5 bases, and 14 bases lay in between. Germline V CDR1 and CDR2: LNHDA, SQIVND (reference sequence). This chain's CDR3 is CASSIGGSGTNEKLFF. The CDR3 nucleotides are TGTGCCAGTAGTATAGGTGGCAGCGGAACCAATGAAAAACTGTTTTTT.

The rearrangement links TRBV4-2 to TRBJ2-7, with 10 bases identical to TRBD2. Germline CDR1 is LGHNA and CDR2 is YNFKEQ. The CDR3 loop spans 16 amino acids. J lost 7 bases, V lost 1 base, and 10 bases had no gene match. Here the CDR3 reads CASSQVELAGVYEQYF. The CDR3 region has the DNA TGTGCCAGCAGCCAAGTAGAGCTAGCGGGAGTTTATGAGCAGTACTTC.

J is TRBJ2-2 and V is TRBV21-1; the table assigns TRBD2, which was not confirmed against the DNA. TRBV21-1 is assigned pseudogene status. The CDR3 runs to 19 residues. The CDR3 region is CASSNAGRPPGLAVRELFF. The CDR3 DNA sequence: TGTGCCAGCAGCAATGCCGGGAGACCGCCCGGGCTAGCGGTCCGGGAGCTGTTTTTT.

This clone has just a few counts. CDR3 loop: CASRPNRNTEAFF. The CDR3 DNA sequence: TGTGCCAGCCGCCCGAACAGGAACACTGAAGCTTTCTTT. The chain links TRBV7-8 to TRBJ1-1, with D hard to call. The germline V and J ends were trimmed by 8 bases and 1 base, with 11 bases remaining between them. CDR3 length equals 13 residues. Germline V gene lookup returns CDR1 SGHVS and CDR2 FQNEAQ.

This clone was seen a single time. V usage is TRBV18 and J usage is TRBJ2-5, with TRBD2 matching over 9 bases. Germline V gives CDR1 KGHSH, CDR2 LQKENI. The J segment lost 5 bases and the V segment lost 1 base, leaving 11 bases of the junction unmatched. The CDR3 is 17 residues long. CDR3 sequence reads: CASSPLGLAGLMETQYF. The CDR3 DNA follows: TGTGCCAGCTCACCACTGGGTCTAGCGGGACTTATGGAGACCCAGTACTTC.

The gene calls are TRBV5-1 and TRBJ2-1; D possibly matches TRBD1 or TRBD2 (5 bases each). Germline V gene lookup returns CDR1 SGHRS and CDR2 YFSETQ. The CDR3 covers 14 residues. V lost 2 bases and J lost 9, with 15 bases in between. Here the CDR3 DNA reads TGCGCCAGCAGCTTAATAAGAGGGGAAGGTGAGCAGTTCTTC. This sequence encodes CASSLIRGEGEQFF.

The genes are TRBV6-5 and TRBJ1-2, with 7 positions matching TRBD1. With V trimmed by 6 bases and J by 4 bases, 11 bases remained unmatched. The CDR3 has 15 amino acids. The germline gives CDR1 MNHEY, CDR2 SVGAGI. The CDR3 spells CASRPQGRYGYGYTF. The DNA for the CDR3 is TGTGCCAGCAGGCCACAGGGGAGGTACGGCTATGGCTACACCTTC.

The chain links TRBV2 to TRBJ2-2; no clear D. This CDR3 is 14 amino acids long. The ends were cut back, 0 bases at V and 5 bases at J, with 7 bases in the middle. Germline V gene data show CDR1 as SNHLY and CDR2 as FYNNEI. The CDR3 reads CASSEARRTGELFF. The CDR3 DNA reads TGTGCCAGCAGTGAAGCGCGCCGGACCGGGGAGCTGTTTTTT.

The rearrangement links TRBV5-1 to TRBJ1-4; 8 bases align to TRBD1. The V gene end was trimmed by 5 bases and the J gene end by 4 bases; junction bases not matched to a gene: 4. Germline V gene lookup returns CDR1 SGHRS and CDR2 YFSETQ. CDR3 length equals 14 residues. In DNA, the CDR3 is TGCGCCAGCAGTAATGGACAGGGTAATGAAAAACTGTTTTTT. Translated: CASSNGQGNEKLFF.

This chain links TRBV5-6 with TRBJ2-3, with 13 bases that match TRBD2. The germline gives CDR1 SGHDT, CDR2 YYEEEE. The CDR3 totals 18 residues. Trimming at V came to 1 base and at J to 2 bases, leaving 7 bases not matched to a gene. In DNA form, the CDR3 reads TGTGCCAGCAGCTTGTTCGGACTAGCGGGAGCGAACACAGATACGCAGTATTTT. This sequence encodes CASSLFGLAGANTDTQYF.

The V and J genes are TRBV6-1 and TRBJ2-7, with unresolved D. The germline V gene has CDR1 MNHNS and CDR2 SASEGT. V was pared by 1 base and J by 4 bases, with 14 bases between. The CDR3 sequence is 15 residues long. CDR3 sequence: CASSEGVRVTYEQYF. Here the CDR3 DNA reads TGTGCCAGCAGTGAAGGTGTAAGGGTTACGTACGAGCAGTACTTC.

The chain combines TRBV30 with TRBJ2-5, with 10 bases fitting TRBD2. Losses at the gene ends were 4 bases for V and 1 base for J; bases not matched to a gene: 6. CDR1 and CDR2 (germline): GTSNPN, SVGIG (reference sequence). The CDR3 contains 15 residues. CDR3 protein: CAWTKLAGIQETQYF. The CDR3 DNA reads as TGTGCCTGGACTAAACTAGCGGGGATCCAAGAGACCCAGTACTTC.

The rearrangement uses TRBV30 and TRBJ2-5; 10 bases are shared with TRBD2. The CDR3 totals 17 residues. The V gene end was trimmed by 0 bases and the J gene end by 2 bases; junction bases not matched to a gene: 9. Looked up from germline, CDR1 is GTSNPN and CDR2 is SVGIG (reference sequence). This CDR3 reads CAWSVSEAGGTQETQYF. CDR3 coding DNA: TGTGCCTGGAGTGTATCTGAAGCGGGAGGGACGCAAGAGACCCAGTACTTC.

The chain has TRBV28 and TRBJ2-5; TRBD2 matches at 11 bases. V gave up 8 bases and J gave up 4 bases; unmatched junction bases: 3. CDR1 and CDR2 (germline): MDHEN, SYDVKM. CDR3 length: 13 residues. CDR3 nucleotides: TGTGCCAGCGGGCTAGCGGGAGGAGAGACCCAGTACTTC. It translates to CASGLAGGETQYF. The full variable domain, in which reference TRBV28 and TRBJ2-5 provide the parts outside the CDR3, is DVKVTQSSRYLVKRTGEKVFLECVQDMDHENMFWYRQDPGLGLRLIYFSYDVKMKEKGDIPEGYSVSREKKERFSLILESASTNQTSMYLCASGLAGGETQYFGPGTRLLVL.

The chain employs TRBV9 and TRBJ2-2; 15 nucleotides line up with TRBD2. The length of the CDR3 is 18 residues. Germline values: CDR1 SGDLS, CDR2 YYNGEE. V lost 4 bases to trimming and J lost 5 bases; unmatched junction nucleotides: 9. The CDR3 loop reads CASSPTGLAGGRTGELFF. CDR3 nucleotide sequence: TGTGCCAGCAGCCCAACGGGACTAGCGGGAGGTCGGACCGGGGAGCTGTTTTTT.

In the case of this clone: Different DNA sequences within this sample yield the same CDR3. This chain connects TRBV28 to TRBJ2-2; D gene uncertain. This CDR3 has 12 amino acids. Germline V CDR1 and CDR2: MDHEN, SYDVKM. V was trimmed by 3 bases and J by 1 base, leaving 0 bases between them. CDR3 in amino acids: CASSLNTGELFF. As DNA, the CDR3 is TGTGCCAGCAGTTTGAACACCGGGGAGCTGTTTTTT.

The V and J genes are TRBV5-5 and TRBJ2-2; a weak D match, TRBD2 (7 bases). Germline CDR1 is SGHKS and CDR2 is YYEKEE (reference sequence). The CDR3 extends over 16 amino acids. V dropped 1 base and J dropped 3 bases, with 13 bases sitting between them. DNA for the CDR3: TGTGCCAGCAGCTTGACGGGGGGCGCTTACACCGGGGAGCTGTTTTTT. Translation gives CASSLTGGAYTGELFF.

The chain recombines TRBV29-1 with TRBJ1-2, with unresolved D. Per the germline V gene, CDR1 is SQVTM and CDR2 is ANQGSEA. There are 13 residues in the CDR3. The germline V and J ends were trimmed by 2 bases and 0 bases, with 7 bases remaining between them. The CDR3 loop reads CSVEPGPNYGYTF. As DNA, the CDR3 is TGCAGCGTTGAACCCGGCCCTAACTATGGCTACACCTTC.

This rearrangement joins TRBV15 to TRBJ2-1; D perhaps matches TRBD1 (7 bases). Trimming cost V 0 bases and J 9 bases, with 15 bases left between them. The CDR3 length is 15 residues. The germline gives CDR1 LNHNV, CDR2 YYDKDF (reference sequence). CDR3 sequence: CATSRDGAGGSEQFF. The CDR3 nucleotides read TGTGCCACCAGCAGAGATGGGGCAGGGGGGAGTGAGCAGTTCTTC.

This chain joins TRBV5-4 and TRBJ2-7, with D uncertain. The length of the CDR3 is 14 residues. The germline V gene encodes CDR1 SGHNT and CDR2 YYREEE (reference sequence). V was cut by 0 bases and J by 0 bases, with 7 bases left in between. The CDR3 nucleotides are TGTGCCAGCAGCTTGGACGGGCCCTCCTACGAGCAGTACTTC. It yields the protein CASSLDGPSYEQYF.

The chain links TRBV6-5 to TRBJ2-7; the match to TRBD2 covers 8 bases. CDR1 MNHEY and CDR2 SVGAGI come from the germline V gene. With V trimmed by 4 bases and J by 3 bases, 11 bases remained unmatched. CDR3 length equals 16 residues. This CDR3 is CASSSPRGGRNYEQYF. CDR3 sequence (DNA): TGTGCCAGCAGTTCCCCTCGGGGGGGTCGAAACTACGAGCAGTACTTC.

The V and J genes are TRBV11-2 and TRBJ1-1, with D hard to call. Between the trimmed V and J ends, which lost 2 bases and 1 base, there was a span of 11 bases. Looked up from germline, CDR1 is SGHAT and CDR2 is FQNNGV. This CDR3 contains 15 residues. CDR3 region: CASSLNKGGNTEAFF. The CDR3, as DNA: TGTGCCAGCAGCTTAAATAAGGGAGGGAACACTGAAGCTTTCTTT.

The table lists this clone with a count of one. V is TRBV28 and J is TRBJ2-1; 7 bases line up with TRBD1. The germline gives CDR1 MDHEN, CDR2 SYDVKM. The V segment lost 4 bases and the J segment 2 bases; nucleotides outside the gene matches: 5. This CDR3 is 15 amino acids long. The CDR3 nucleotides read TGTGCCAGCAGTTATCGGCAGGGGGCCTACAATGAGCAGTTCTTC. Amino acid sequence: CASSYRQGAYNEQFF.

A remark on this clone: The junction departs from the called germline gene at one end, perhaps through a read error. The rearrangement joins TRBV5-1 to TRBJ2-5; D is perhaps TRBD2 (6 bases). The CDR3 is made up of 15 amino acids. CDR1 and CDR2 from the germline V gene are SGHRS and YFSETQ. The CDR3 loop reads CASSSTGLTQETQYF. In DNA form, the CDR3 reads TGCGCTAGCAGCTCAACGGGACTGACGCAAGAGACCCAGTACTTC.